Listed below are T cell receptor beta chains from one sample, sequenced in a study of post-analysis software for immune sequencing data. TCRdb reanalysed the PCR reads using MiXCR and keeps one entry per CDR3 protein. The sample consists of 800,000 to 950,000 distinct CDR3 sequences, under 70% of them appearing once. Material for sequencing was blood. These receptor sequences come from a girl between 5 and 17 years old with multiple sclerosis. CDR3s include the opening cysteine and the closing phenylalanine or tryptophan. A D gene is named only where the DNA matches it firmly. Clone size, where shown, is once, few, many, or a class for clones that have expanded.

CDR3nt | CDR3aa | v_gene | abundance | d_gene | j_gene
TGCAGTGCCGGGACAGGGGATGAAAAACTGTTTTTT | CSAGTGDEKLFF | TRBV20-1 | - | TRBD1 | TRBJ1-4
TGCAGCGTTGAAGACCTCGGGGATCGTCAAGAGACCCAGTACTTC | CSVEDLGDRQETQYF | TRBV29-1 | - | - | TRBJ2-5
TGTGCCACCAGCAGAATTGGGGAGGCTAACTATGGCTACACCTTC | CATSRIGEANYGYTF | TRBV15 | - | - | TRBJ1-2
TGTGCCAGCAGCCCCGGAGGGGGATGCGAGCAGTACTTC | CASSPGGGCEQYF | TRBV11-3 | - | - | TRBJ2-7
TGTGCCAGCAGCCTTCGACAGTTCTATGGCTACACCTTC | CASSLRQFYGYTF | TRBV12-3/TRBV12-4 | few | - | TRBJ1-2
TGTGCCAGCAGCCTTCAGGGAACAGGCAGTGGCACTGAAGCTTTCTTT | CASSLQGTGSGTEAFF | TRBV2 | - | - | TRBJ1-1
TGTGCCAGCAGTTTTAACCCAGGAAGCTCTGGGGCCAACGTCCTGACTTTC | CASSFNPGSSGANVLTF | TRBV12-3/TRBV12-4 | - | - | TRBJ2-6
TGTGCCAGCAGTTACAGCGGGAGGAACGACGAGCAGTACTTC | CASSYSGRNDEQYF | TRBV6-5 | - | TRBD2 | TRBJ2-7
TGTGCCGGCAGCCCCGGGACAGGGTTTGGCGAGCAGTACTTC | CAGSPGTGFGEQYF | TRBV3-1 | - | TRBD1 | TRBJ2-7
TGTGCCAGCAGCCGCATAGCGGGAGTGGGGGGAGAGACCTACGAGCAGTACTTC | CASSRIAGVGGETYEQYF | TRBV11-2 | - | TRBD2 | TRBJ2-7
TGTGCCAGCAGCTGGAGGGACACCCGCACAGATACGCAGTATTTT | CASSWRDTRTDTQYF | TRBV5-5 | - | - | TRBJ2-3
TGCAGTGCTAGTGGGACTAGCGGGAGCACAGATACGCAGTATTTT | CSASGTSGSTDTQYF | TRBV20-1 | - | TRBD2 | TRBJ2-3